This passage covers 5 T cell receptor beta chains from one sample sequenced in a study of shared clonotypes between healthy human individuals. Data came from immunoSEQ multiplex PCR; TCRdb stores just in-frame clones and leaves some out. This sample has 1.6 million or so clones, with 98% found just once. The material sequenced was naive CD4+ T cells sorted from blood. The subset here: CD45RA+ positively selected. Receptors originate from a man aged 30-40 years in good health.

The chain carries TRBV5-1 and TRBJ2-3; no definite D call. CDR3 length equals 14 residues. Germline assignment: CDR1 SGHRS and CDR2 YFSETQ. Trimming cost V 0 bases and J 0 bases, with 5 bases left between them. The CDR3 region has the DNA TGCGCCAGCAGCTTGGCCGAGAGCACAGATACGCAGTATTTT. Translated, it gives CASSLAESTDTQYF.

The chain joins TRBV9 to TRBJ2-7; TRBD2 matches at 9 bases. From germline, CDR1 is SGDLS and CDR2 YYNGEE. This CDR3 comprises 15 residues. V shed 0 bases, J shed 5 bases, and the junction held 6 bases outside the gene matches. The CDR3 DNA is TGTGCCAGCAGCGTAGGATGGGCTAGCGGGAACGAGCAGTACTTC. Its translation is CASSVGWASGNEQYF.

The chain recombines TRBV10-3 with TRBJ2-7, with 9 bases fitting TRBD1. The V gene's germline CDR1 is ENHRY and CDR2 SYGVKD. V lost 5 bases to trimming and J lost 2 bases; unmatched junction nucleotides: 1. CDR3 length: 13 residues. In DNA form, the CDR3 reads TGTGCCATCAGTCGGACAGGGGCCTACGAGCAGTACTTC. It codes for CAISRTGAYEQYF.

CDR3 coding DNA: TGCGCCAGCAGCACAGGGGGCCCCCACTACGAGCAGTACTTC. The encoded protein is CASSTGGPHYEQYF. The chain uses TRBV4-3 and TRBJ2-7, with TRBD1 matching 9 bases. The CDR3 length is 14 residues. The V and J ends lost 5 bases and 3 bases, in that order; junction bases with no gene match: 5. The germline CDR1 and CDR2 sequences are LGHNA and YSLEER.

This chain connects TRBV7-7 to TRBJ1-5; D is undetermined. The CDR3 runs 9 residues. From germline, CDR1 is SSHAT and CDR2 FNYEAQ (reference sequence). CDR3: CASSQPQHF. CDR3 DNA sequence: TGTGCAAGTAGTCAGCCCCAGCATTTT.